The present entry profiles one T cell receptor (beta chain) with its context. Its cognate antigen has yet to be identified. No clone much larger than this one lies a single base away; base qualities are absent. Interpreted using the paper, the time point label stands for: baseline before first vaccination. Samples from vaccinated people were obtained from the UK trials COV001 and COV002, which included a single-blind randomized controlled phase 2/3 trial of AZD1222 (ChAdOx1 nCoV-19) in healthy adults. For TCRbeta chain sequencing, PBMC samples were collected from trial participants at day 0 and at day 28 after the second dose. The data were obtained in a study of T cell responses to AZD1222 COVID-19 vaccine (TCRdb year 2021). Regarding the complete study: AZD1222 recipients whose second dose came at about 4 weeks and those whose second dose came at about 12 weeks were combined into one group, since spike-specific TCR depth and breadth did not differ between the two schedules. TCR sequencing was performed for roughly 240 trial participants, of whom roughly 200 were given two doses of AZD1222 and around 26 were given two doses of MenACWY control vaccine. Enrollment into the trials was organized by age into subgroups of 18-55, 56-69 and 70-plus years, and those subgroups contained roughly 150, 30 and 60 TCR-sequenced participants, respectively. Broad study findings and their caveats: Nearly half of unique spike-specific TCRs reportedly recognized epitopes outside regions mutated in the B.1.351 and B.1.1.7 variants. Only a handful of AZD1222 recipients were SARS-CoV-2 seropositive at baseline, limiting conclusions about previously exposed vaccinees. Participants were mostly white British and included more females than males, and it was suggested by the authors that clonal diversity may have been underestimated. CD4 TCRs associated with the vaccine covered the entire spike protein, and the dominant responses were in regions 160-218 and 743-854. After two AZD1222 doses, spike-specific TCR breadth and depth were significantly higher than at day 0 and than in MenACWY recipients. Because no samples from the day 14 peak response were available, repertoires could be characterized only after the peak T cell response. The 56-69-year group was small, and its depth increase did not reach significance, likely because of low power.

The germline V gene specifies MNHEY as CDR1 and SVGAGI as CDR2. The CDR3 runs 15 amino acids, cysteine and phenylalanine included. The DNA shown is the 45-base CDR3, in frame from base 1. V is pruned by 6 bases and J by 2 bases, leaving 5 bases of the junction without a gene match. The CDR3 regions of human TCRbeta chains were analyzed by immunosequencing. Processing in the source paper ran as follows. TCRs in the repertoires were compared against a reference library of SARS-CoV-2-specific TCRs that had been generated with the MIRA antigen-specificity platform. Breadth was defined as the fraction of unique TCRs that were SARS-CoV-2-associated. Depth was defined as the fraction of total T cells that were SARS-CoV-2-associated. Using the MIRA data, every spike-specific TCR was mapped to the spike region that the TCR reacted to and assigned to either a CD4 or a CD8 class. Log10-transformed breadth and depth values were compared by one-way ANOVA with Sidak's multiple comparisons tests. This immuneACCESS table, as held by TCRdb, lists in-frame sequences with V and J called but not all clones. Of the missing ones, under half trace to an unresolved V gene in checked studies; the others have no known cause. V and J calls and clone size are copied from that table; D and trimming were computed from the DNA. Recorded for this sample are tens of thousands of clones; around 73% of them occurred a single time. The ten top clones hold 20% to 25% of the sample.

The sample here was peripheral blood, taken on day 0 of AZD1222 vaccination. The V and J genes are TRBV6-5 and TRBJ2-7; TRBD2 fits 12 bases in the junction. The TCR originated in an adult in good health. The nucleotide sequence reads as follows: TGTGCCAGCAGGAGACTAGCGGGAGTTCCCTACGAGCAGTACTTC. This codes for CASRRLAGVPYEQYF.